Listed below are T cell receptor beta chains from one sample, sequenced in a study of blood T cells in healthy people across ages. TCRdb ran MiXCR on the 5' RACE reads and lists one entry per CDR3 protein. The data hold a few hundred thousand distinct CDR3 sequences, with 27% observed a single time. This same sample was also part of a study on T cells of mothers and their children.

Specimen: blood. These receptors all stem from a boy under 10 years old in good health. Both conserved end residues are part of each CDR3. A D gene is named only where the DNA matches it firmly. Where a row states a size, it is once, few, many or the class of an expanded clone; other rows omit it.

>TRBD1|TRBJ2-7|few|TRBV3-1
CASSQGGQTFSYEQYF
TGTGCCAGCAGCCAAGGGGGACAGACGTTCTCCTACGAGCAGTACTTC
>.|TRBJ1-2|few|TRBV13
CASSPQGFGYTF
TGTGCCAGCAGCCCTCAGGGGTTTGGCTACACCTTC
>.|TRBJ1-2|.|TRBV20-1
CSVVAGGDYGYTF
TGCAGTGTTGTGGCGGGGGGCGACTATGGCTACACCTTC
>TRBD1|TRBJ2-2|few|TRBV27
CASRILTGQTGELFF
TGTGCCAGCAGGATCCTGACAGGGCAAACCGGGGAGCTGTTTTTT
>.|TRBJ1-1|few|TRBV6-6
CATFGENTEAFF
TGTGCCACCTTTGGGGAGAACACTGAAGCTTTCTTT
>.|TRBJ1-2|.|TRBV12-3/TRBV12-4
CASTGTDGSIGYYGYTF
TGTGCCAGCACCGGGACGGATGGTTCTATAGGATACTATGGCTACACCTTC
>TRBD1|TRBJ1-2|.|TRBV7-2
CASRRTGWGYTF
TGTGCCAGCAGGAGGACAGGGTGGGGCTACACCTTC
>TRBD1|TRBJ1-4|few|TRBV7-2
CASSLAQQGAGEKLFF
TGTGCCAGCAGCTTAGCCCAACAGGGGGCGGGTGAAAAACTGTTTTTT
>TRBD2|TRBJ2-1|.|TRBV12-3/TRBV12-4
CASSHRSGGGTRANEQFF
TGTGCCAGCAGTCACCGTAGCGGGGGAGGTACTCGGGCGAATGAGCAGTTCTTC
>.|TRBJ2-7|few|TRBV7-4
CASSPRVSEQYF
TGTGCCAGCAGCCCACGGGTGAGCGAGCAGTACTTC
>.|TRBJ1-1|once|TRBV9
CASTGRGDTEAFF
TGTGCCAGCACTGGGAGGGGGGACACTGAAGCTTTCTTT
>.|TRBJ2-4|many|TRBV7-8
CASSLVGGVLNIQYF
TGTGCCAGCAGCTTAGTAGGGGGGGTTTTAAACATTCAGTACTTC
>TRBD1|TRBJ2-5|.|TRBV6-1
CASSASDRGPFEQYF
TGTGCCAGCAGTGCATCCGACAGGGGCCCTTTTGAGCAGTACTTC
>.|TRBJ2-1|.|TRBV6-5
CASRNRERGNNEQFF
TGTGCCAGCAGAAACCGGGAGAGGGGGAACAATGAGCAGTTCTTC
>TRBD1|TRBJ2-7|.|TRBV29-1
CSVETRTGGSYEQYF
TGCAGCGTAGAAACTAGGACAGGGGGCTCCTACGAGCAGTACTTC
>TRBD2|TRBJ2-5|few|TRBV10-3
CAIRGGRALETQYF
TGTGCCATCCGGGGCGGGAGGGCACTAGAGACCCAGTACTTC
>TRBD1|TRBJ2-1|few|TRBV7-2
CASSTDRTYNEQFF
TGTGCCAGCAGCACGGACAGGACTTACAATGAGCAGTTCTTC
>TRBD2|TRBJ2-3|.|TRBV20-1
CSARGGGTSGTISTDTQYF
TGCAGTGCTAGAGGGGGGGGGACTAGCGGCACGATAAGCACAGATACGCAGTATTTT
>.|TRBJ2-2|.|TRBV10-3
CAVGGVGNTGELFF
TGTGCCGTCGGCGGGGTCGGGAACACCGGGGAGCTGTTTTTT
>.|TRBJ2-7|few|TRBV5-1
CASSLARGGYEQYF
TGCGCCAGCAGCTTGGCCAGAGGAGGTTACGAGCAGTACTTC
>.|TRBJ2-1|few|TRBV18
CASSPGNSPYNEQFF
TGTGCCAGCTCACCAGGCAACTCACCCTACAATGAGCAGTTCTTC
>.|TRBJ1-4|few|TRBV29-1
CSVGSSGEKLFF
TGCAGCGTTGGATCGAGTGGGGAAAAACTGTTTTTT
>TRBD1|TRBJ2-1|many|TRBV10-3
CAISSGTGSNEQFF
TGTGCCATCAGCTCCGGGACAGGGAGCAATGAGCAGTTCTTC